This T cell receptor (beta chain) appears in the sequencing data of a study of OX40 agonist ivuxolimab in advanced cancers. The wider study: Enrolled patients in dose escalation had cancers that were hepatocellular carcinoma, melanoma, renal cell or head and neck cancer. Findings and limits, study-wide: Averaging showed that CD8+ T cells had more expanded clones than CD4+ did.

Measured with immunoSEQ multiplex PCR; TCRdb has only the in-frame clones, and not every one. The sample lists tens of thousands of clones, approximately 80% occurring once. Patients who had autoimmune disease history or got systemic immunosuppression were left out. CDR3 length: 15 residues. The germline V gene has CDR1 SGDLS and CDR2 YYNGEE. V gave up 4 bases and J gave up 4 bases, with 15 bases separating them. Worth noting for this clone: The antigen is not known.

Sequences were derived from CD4+ or CD8+ T cells sorted from blood, sampled in a trial of the OX40 agonist ivuxolimab. This clonotype originated in an adult with an advanced solid tumor such as melanoma, head and neck, liver or kidney cancer. This rearrangement joins TRBV9 to TRBJ1-3, with unresolved D. The CDR3 sequence is CASSPRNSFGNTIYF. Here the CDR3 DNA reads TGTGCCAGCAGCCCCCGAAACAGTTTCGGAAACACCATATATTTT.